This is a list of T cell receptor beta chains from one sample in a study of OX40 agonist ivuxolimab in advanced cancers. Here immunoSEQ multiplex PCR was the method, and the copy in TCRdb shows in-frame clones only, minus some. The sample includes about 120,000 clones, about 94% of them seen just once. The specimen was CD4+ or CD8+ T cells sorted from blood, collected in a trial of the OX40 agonist ivuxolimab. The source of these receptors is an adult with an advanced solid tumor such as melanoma, head and neck, liver or kidney cancer. CDR3s include the opening cysteine and the closing phenylalanine or tryptophan. Each record gives: V gene, J gene, CDR3 protein.

TRBV19	TRBJ2-1	CASSILAGGYEQFF
TRBV5-1	TRBJ2-7	CASSPDREKDYEQYF
TRBV6-5	TRBJ1-5	CASSYGRGQSNQPQHF
TRBV5-4	TRBJ1-5	CASSLEGVDQPQHF
TRBV4-3	TRBJ2-2	CASSRGQGRRELFF
TRBV18	TRBJ1-2	CASSPGQELRYGYTF
TRBV19	TRBJ2-2	CASSIPGLSTGELFF
TRBV18	TRBJ2-5	CASSPGLAGVGETQYF
TRBV2	TRBJ2-5	CASSEVAGGPLGETQYF
TRBV4-1	TRBJ2-2	CASSYNRRTGTNTGELFF
TRBV5-5	TRBJ2-3	CASSLVGAYTDTQYF
TRBV7-8	TRBJ1-1	CASSTRQGAILGGTEAFF
TRBV6-6	TRBJ1-4	CASRKDRANEKLFF
TRBV6-1	TRBJ1-4	CASSEERTVTNEKLFF
TRBV6-1	TRBJ2-2	CASSLNTGELFF
TRBV18	TRBJ2-5	CASSRGEGETQYF